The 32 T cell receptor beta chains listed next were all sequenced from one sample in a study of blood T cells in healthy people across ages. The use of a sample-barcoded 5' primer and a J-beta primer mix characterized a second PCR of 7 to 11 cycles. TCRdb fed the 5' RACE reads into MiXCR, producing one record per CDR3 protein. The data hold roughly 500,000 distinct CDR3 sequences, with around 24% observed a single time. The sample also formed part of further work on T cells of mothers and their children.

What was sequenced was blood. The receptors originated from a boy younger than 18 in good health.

CDR3 sequence reads: CASSLSVGRETQYF. The CDR3 bases are TGTGCCAGCTCTCTTTCAGTGGGGCGAGAGACCCAGTACTTC. This chain links TRBV7-9 with TRBJ2-5, with D perhaps TRBD1 (5 bases). Germline loops: CDR1 SEHNR, CDR2 FQNEAQ (reference sequence). The CDR3 totals 14 residues. Trimming left V 8 bases short and J 4 bases short, with 17 bases between.

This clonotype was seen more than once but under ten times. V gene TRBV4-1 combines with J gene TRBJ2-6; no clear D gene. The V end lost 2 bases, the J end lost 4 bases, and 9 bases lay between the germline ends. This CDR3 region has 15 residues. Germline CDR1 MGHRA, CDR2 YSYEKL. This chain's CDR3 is CASSQTPRGANVLTF. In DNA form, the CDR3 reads TGCGCCAGCAGCCAAACCCCGAGGGGGGCCAACGTCCTGACTTTC.

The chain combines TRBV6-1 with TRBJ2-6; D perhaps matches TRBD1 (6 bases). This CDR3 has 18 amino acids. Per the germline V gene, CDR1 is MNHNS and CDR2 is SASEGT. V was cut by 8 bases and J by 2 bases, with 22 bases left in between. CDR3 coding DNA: TGTGCCAGCGGAAACGGTGGGCAGGGGTCTACTGGGGCCAACGTCCTGACTTTC. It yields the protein CASGNGGQGSTGANVLTF.

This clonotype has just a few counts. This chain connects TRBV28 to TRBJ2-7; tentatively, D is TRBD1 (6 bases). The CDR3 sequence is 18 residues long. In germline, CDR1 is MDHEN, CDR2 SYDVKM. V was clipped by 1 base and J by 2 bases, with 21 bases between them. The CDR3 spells CASSLFSTRDKATYEQYF. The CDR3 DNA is TGTGCCAGCAGTTTATTCTCGACCCGGGACAAGGCCACCTACGAGCAGTACTTC.

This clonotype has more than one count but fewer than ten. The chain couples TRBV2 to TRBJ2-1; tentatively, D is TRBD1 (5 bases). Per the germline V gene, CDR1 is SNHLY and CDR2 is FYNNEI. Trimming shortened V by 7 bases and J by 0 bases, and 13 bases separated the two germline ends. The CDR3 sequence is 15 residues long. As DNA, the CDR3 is TGTGCCAGCAAGAAAGGGGTTCGCTCCTACAATGAGCAGTTCTTC. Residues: CASKKGVRSYNEQFF. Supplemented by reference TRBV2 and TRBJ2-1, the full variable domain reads EPEVTQTPSHQVTQMGQEVILRCVPISNHLYFYWYRQILGQKVEFLVSFYNNEISEKSEIFDDQFSVERPDGSNFTLKIRSTKLEDSAMYFCASKKGVRSYNEQFFGPGTRLTVL.

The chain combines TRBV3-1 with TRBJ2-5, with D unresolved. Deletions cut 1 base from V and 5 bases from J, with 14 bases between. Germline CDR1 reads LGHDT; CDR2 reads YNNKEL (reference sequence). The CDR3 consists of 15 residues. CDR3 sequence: CASSQGSRGFETQYF. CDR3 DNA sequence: TGTGCCAGCAGCCAAGGGTCGCGAGGCTTTGAGACCCAGTACTTC.

Here the CDR3 reads CASSYVKGNTEAFF. The DNA for the CDR3 is TGTGCCAGCAGTTACGTTAAAGGGAACACTGAAGCTTTCTTT. This chain joins TRBV6-5 and TRBJ1-1; unclear D gene. This CDR3 is 14 amino acids long. Germline-derived CDR1 and CDR2 are MNHEY and SVGAGI. The V end lost 2 bases, the J end lost 1 base, and 8 bases lay between the germline ends.

This CDR3 is CASSTSGGVQETQYF. In DNA, the CDR3 is TGTGCCAGCAGTACTAGCGGGGGGGTTCAAGAGACCCAGTACTTC. V and J are TRBV28 and TRBJ2-5; 13 bases agree with TRBD2. J was trimmed by 2 bases and V by 5 bases; bases with no gene match: 2. Germline V gives CDR1 MDHEN, CDR2 SYDVKM. The CDR3 is 15 amino acids.

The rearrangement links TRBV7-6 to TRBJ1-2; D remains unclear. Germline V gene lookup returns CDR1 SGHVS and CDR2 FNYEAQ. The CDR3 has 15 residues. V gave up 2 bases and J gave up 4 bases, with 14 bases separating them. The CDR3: CASSLSTGIAYGYTF. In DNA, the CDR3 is TGTGCCAGCAGCTTATCCACCGGTATCGCCTATGGCTACACCTTC.

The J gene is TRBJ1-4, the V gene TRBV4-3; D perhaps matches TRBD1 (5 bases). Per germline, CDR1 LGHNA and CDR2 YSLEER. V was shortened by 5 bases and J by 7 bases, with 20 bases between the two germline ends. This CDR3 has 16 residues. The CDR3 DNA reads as TGCGCCAGCAGCTCCGACCGGGGGGGTGGAAGTGAAAAACTGTTTTTT. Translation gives CASSSDRGGGSEKLFF.

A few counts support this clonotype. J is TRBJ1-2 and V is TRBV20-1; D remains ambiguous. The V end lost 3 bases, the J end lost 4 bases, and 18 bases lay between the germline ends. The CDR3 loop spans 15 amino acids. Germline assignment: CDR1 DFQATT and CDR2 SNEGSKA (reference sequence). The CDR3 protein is CSASNLETHPYGYTF. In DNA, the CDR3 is TGCAGTGCTAGTAACCTTGAGACCCACCCCTATGGCTACACCTTC.

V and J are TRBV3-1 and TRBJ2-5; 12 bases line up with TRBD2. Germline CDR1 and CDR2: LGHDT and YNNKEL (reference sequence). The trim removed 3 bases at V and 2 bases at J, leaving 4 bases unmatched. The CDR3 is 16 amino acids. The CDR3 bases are TGTGCCAGCAGCCACACTAGCGGGGGGCAGCAAGAGACCCAGTACTTC. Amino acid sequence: CASSHTSGGQQETQYF.

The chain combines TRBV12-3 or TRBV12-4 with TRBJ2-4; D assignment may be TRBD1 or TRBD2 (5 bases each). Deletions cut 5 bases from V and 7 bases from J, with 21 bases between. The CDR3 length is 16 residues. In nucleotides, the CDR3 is TGTGCCAGCAGTGAGAGAGAGGGGCATTTGTACAACATTCAGTACTTC. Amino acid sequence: CASSEREGHLYNIQYF.

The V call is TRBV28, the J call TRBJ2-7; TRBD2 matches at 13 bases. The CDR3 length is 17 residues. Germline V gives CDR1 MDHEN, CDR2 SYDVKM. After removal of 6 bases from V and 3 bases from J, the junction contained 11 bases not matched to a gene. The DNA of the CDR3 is TGTGCCAGCAGCAGAAAGGGACTAGCGGGGTCGTACTACGAGCAGTACTTC. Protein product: CASSRKGLAGSYYEQYF.

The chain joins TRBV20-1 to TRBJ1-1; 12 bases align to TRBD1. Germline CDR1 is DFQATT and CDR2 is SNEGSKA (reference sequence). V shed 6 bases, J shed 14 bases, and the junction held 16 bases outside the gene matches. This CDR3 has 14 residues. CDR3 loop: CSAPTGTGGAKAFF. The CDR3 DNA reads TGCAGTGCCCCCACCGGGACAGGGGGCGCGAAGGCCTTCTTT.

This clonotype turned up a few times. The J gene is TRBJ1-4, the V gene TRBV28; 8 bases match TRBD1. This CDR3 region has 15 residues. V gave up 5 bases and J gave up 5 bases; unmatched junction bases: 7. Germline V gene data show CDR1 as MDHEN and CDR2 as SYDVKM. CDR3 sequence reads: CASSLDRASNEKLFF. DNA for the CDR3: TGTGCCAGCAGTCTGGACAGGGCCTCGAATGAAAAACTGTTTTTT.

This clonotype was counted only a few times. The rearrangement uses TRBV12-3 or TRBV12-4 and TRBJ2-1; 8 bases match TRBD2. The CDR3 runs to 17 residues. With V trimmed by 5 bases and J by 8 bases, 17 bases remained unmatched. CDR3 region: CASSPSRGGAPMDEQFF. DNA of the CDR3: TGTGCCAGCAGTCCCTCCCGGGGGGGAGCCCCTATGGATGAGCAGTTCTTC.

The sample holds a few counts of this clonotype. The CDR3 reads CASSTLANHEQYF. CDR3 sequence (DNA): TGTGCCAGCAGTACACTAGCCAACCACGAGCAGTACTTC. The V gene is TRBV11-1, the J gene TRBJ2-5, with D possibly TRBD2 on 6 matching bases. The J call may not be correct, given that the DNA end is closer to TRBJ2-7. CDR1 SGHAT and CDR2 FQDESV come from the germline V gene (reference sequence). CDR3 length equals 13 residues.

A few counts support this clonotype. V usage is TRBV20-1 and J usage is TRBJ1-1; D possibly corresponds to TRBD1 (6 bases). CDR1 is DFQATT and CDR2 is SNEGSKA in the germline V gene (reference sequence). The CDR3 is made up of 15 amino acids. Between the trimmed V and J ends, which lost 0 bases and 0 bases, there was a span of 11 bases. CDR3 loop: CSARDQGNMNTEAFF. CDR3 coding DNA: TGCAGTGCTAGAGATCAGGGGAACATGAACACTGAAGCTTTCTTT.

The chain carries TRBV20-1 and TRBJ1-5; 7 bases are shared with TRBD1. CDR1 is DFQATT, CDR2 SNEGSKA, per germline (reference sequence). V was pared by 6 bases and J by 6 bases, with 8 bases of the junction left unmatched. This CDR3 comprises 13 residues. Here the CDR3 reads CSAGLTGTQPQHF. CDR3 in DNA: TGCAGTGCGGGCCTGACAGGGACTCAGCCCCAGCATTTT.

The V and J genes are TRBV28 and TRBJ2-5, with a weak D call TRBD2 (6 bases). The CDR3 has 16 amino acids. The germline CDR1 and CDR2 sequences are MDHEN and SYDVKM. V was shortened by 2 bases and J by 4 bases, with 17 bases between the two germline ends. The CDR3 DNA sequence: TGTGCCAGCAGTTTAACCGGGAGTGGGCTAGGAGAGACCCAGTACTTC. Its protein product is CASSLTGSGLGETQYF. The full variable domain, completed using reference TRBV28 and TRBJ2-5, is DVKVTQSSRYLVKRTGEKVFLECVQDMDHENMFWYRQDPGLGLRLIYFSYDVKMKEKGDIPEGYSVSREKKERFSLILESASTNQTSMYLCASSLTGSGLGETQYFGPGTRLLVL.

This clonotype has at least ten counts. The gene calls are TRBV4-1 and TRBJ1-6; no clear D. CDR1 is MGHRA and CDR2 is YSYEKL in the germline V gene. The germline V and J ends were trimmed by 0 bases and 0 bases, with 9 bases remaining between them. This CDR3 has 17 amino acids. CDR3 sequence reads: CASSQDRMGSYNSPLHF. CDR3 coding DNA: TGCGCCAGCAGCCAAGACAGGATGGGCTCCTATAATTCACCCCTCCACTTT.

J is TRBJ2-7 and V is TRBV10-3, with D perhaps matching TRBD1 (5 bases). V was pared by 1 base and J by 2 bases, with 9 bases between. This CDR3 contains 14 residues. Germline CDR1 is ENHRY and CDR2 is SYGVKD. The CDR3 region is CAISEYPRAYEQYF. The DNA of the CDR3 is TGTGCCATCAGTGAGTATCCCAGGGCCTACGAGCAGTACTTC.

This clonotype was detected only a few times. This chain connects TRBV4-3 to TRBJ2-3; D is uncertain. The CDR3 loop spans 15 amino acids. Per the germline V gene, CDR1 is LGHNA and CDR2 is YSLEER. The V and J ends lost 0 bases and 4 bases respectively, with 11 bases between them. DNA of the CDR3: TGCGCCAGCAGCCAAGATAGGCGCTCTGCAGATACGCAGTATTTT. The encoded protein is CASSQDRRSADTQYF.

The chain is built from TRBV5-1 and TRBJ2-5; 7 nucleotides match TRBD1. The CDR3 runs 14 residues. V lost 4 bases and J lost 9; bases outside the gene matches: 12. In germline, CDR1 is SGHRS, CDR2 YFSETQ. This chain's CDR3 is CASSPTGEAEAQYF. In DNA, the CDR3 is TGCGCCAGCAGCCCTACAGGGGAAGCGGAGGCCCAGTACTTC. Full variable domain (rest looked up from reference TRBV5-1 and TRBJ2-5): KAGVTQTPRYLIKTRGQQVTLSCSPISGHRSVSWYQQTPGQGLQFLFEYFSETQRNKGNFPGRFSGRQFSNSRSEMNVSTLELGDSALYLCASSPTGEAEAQYFGPGTRLLVL.

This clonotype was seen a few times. The CDR3 DNA follows: TGTGCCAGCAGTTACGGTGGGGCCAACGTCCTGACTTTC. Its translation is CASSYGGANVLTF. The genes are TRBV6-5 and TRBJ2-6, with D unclear. Trimming shortened V by 2 bases and J by 3 bases, and 2 bases separated the two germline ends. The CDR3 sequence is 13 residues long. CDR1 and CDR2 (germline): MNHEY, SVGAGI.

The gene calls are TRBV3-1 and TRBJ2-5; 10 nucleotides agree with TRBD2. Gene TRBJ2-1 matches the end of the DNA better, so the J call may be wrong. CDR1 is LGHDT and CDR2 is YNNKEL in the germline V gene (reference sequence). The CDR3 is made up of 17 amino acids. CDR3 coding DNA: TGTGCCAGCAGCACCCCATTGGTAGCGGGAGGAGGCAATGAGCAGTTCTTC. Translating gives CASSTPLVAGGGNEQFF.

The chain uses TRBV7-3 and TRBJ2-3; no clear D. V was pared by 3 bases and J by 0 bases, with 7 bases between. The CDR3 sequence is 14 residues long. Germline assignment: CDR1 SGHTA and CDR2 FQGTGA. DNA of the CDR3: TGTGCCAGCAGCTTCGGAATTAGCACAGATACGCAGTATTTT. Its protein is CASSFGISTDTQYF.

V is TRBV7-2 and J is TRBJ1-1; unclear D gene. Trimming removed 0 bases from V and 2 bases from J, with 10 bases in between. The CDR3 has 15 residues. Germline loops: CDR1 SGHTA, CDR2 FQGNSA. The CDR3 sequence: CASSLAWDYNTEAFF. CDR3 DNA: TGTGCCAGCAGCTTAGCGTGGGATTATAACACTGAAGCTTTCTTT.

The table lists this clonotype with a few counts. For the CDR3, the DNA is TGCAGTGCTACGGGACTAGGTGGGGTTGAGCAGTTCTTC. It yields the protein CSATGLGGVEQFF. The chain combines TRBV20-1 with TRBJ2-5; 8 nucleotides line up with TRBD2. The J call may be incorrect, as the DNA end agrees better with TRBJ2-1. The CDR3 consists of 13 residues. Germline V lookup: CDR1 DFQATT, CDR2 SNEGSKA (reference sequence).

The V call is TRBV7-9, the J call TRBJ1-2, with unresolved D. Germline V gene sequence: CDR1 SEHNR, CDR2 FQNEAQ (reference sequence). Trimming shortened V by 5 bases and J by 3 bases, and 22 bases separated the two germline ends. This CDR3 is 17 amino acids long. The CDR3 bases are TGTGCCAGCAGCCCCCTCGGTGGTTGGACCTGGGACTATGGCTACACCTTC. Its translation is CASSPLGGWTWDYGYTF.

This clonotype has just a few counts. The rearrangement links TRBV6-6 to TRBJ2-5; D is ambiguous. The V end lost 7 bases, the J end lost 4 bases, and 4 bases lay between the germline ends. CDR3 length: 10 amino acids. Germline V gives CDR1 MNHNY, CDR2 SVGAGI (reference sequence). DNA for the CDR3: TGTGCCAGCAAGGCAGAGACCCAGTACTTC. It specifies CASKAETQYF.